This TCR beta chain originates from a study of post-analysis software for immune sequencing data (dated by TCRdb to the mid-2010s). A note on the overall study: The recorded disease courses included relapsing-remitting, secondary progressive and progressive-relapsing multiple sclerosis, and some patients had no subtype annotation. The multiple sclerosis patient repertoires were compared with ten to eleven previously published healthy control repertoires from donors aged about 6 to 25 years. A subset of samples was prepared in parallel using single-end sample barcoding, then pooled and co-amplified after Illumina adapter ligation.

Libraries came from PCR. Sequencing took place on an Illumina HiSeq 2500. To reduce PCR and sequencing biases, unique molecular identifiers were built into the TCR beta cDNA libraries. Per 1 to 10 million input T cells, around 500,000 cDNA molecules were obtained, such that each molecule approximated one T cell. The patient libraries were prepared and sequenced using the same protocol as the earlier healthy control dataset. Samples belonging to the same batch were prepared together, multiplexed and sequenced on a shared HiSeq lane. For the original study's pipeline: Raw barcoded reads were processed with MIGEC, discarding single-read molecular identifier groups before consensus assembly and CDR3 extraction. VDJtools was used for post-analysis of the clonotype tables, with diversity normalized by down-sampling every dataset to the smallest sample size. In repertoire overlap clustering, CDR3 amino acid sequences, but not nucleotide sequences, were matched to correct batch-related cross-sample contamination. The raw public reads went through TCRdb reprocessing: fastp at Q25, MiXCR clone calling, in-frame beta chains kept. Entries that share a CDR3 protein sequence are merged under the most common genes and DNA. The V and J calls shown here were made by TCRdb, not taken from the authors' results. The sample data list roughly 400,000 distinct CDR3 sequences, and 30% to 40% of these were observed just once. Together, the top ten hold less than 10% of the sample.

Here is what the overall study found, with its caveats: The multiple sclerosis patient group was slightly younger than the control group. Normalized Chao1 diversity was significantly lower in multiple sclerosis patients than controls, suggesting substantial peripheral T-cell clonal expansion. Several TRBV segments, including TRBV5-6, TRBV5-1 and TRBV20-1, were significantly more frequent in patients than controls. When samples were clustered directly using the F measure, samples prepared in the same batch co-clustered strongly, which prompted a batch-effect correction.

V loses 6 bases at its end and J loses 0 bases; junction bases beyond the gene matches: 5. From the cysteine up to the phenylalanine, the CDR3 has a length of 13 residues. Just CDR3 DNA is preserved here, 39 bases in frame from base 1. The germline V gene gives CDR1 as SQVTM and CDR2 as ANQGSEA. About this clonotype itself: The specificity of this receptor is unknown. The input lacks base qualities; no much larger clone sits a single base away.

To demonstrate the VDJtools post-analysis software, the study profiled TCR beta repertoires from the peripheral blood of about a dozen young patients with multiple sclerosis. Multiple sclerosis patients were children and adolescents aged about 6 to 17 years. Sequenced: blood. This chain is built from TRBV29-1 and TRBJ2-7; the central 7 bases match TRBD1. This clonotype was sampled from a girl aged 2 to 9 with multiple sclerosis. The DNA sequence follows: TGCAGCGTACAACAGGGGACCTCCTACGAGCAGTACTTC. Its coded protein is CSVQQGTSYEQYF.